This TCR beta chain was recorded in a study of blood T cell repertoires in COVID-19. Study-wide background: COVID-19 samples, acute and convalescent, were from the United States, Italy and Spain.

Under the authors' procedure: Cell counts per sample came from amplifying reference gene primers. The repertoire was sequenced with immunoSEQ multiplex PCR; TCRdb's copy has only in-frame clones and lacks some. Clone size and V and J calls were adopted from that table, with D and trimming inferred from the DNA. The profile shows about 250,000 clones, roughly 85% of them singletons. Germline V CDR1 and CDR2: LGHNA, YSLEER. CDR3 length: 15 residues. V dropped 0 bases and J dropped 2 bases, with 5 bases sitting between them. The gene calls are TRBV4-3 and TRBJ2-6; unclear D gene. What was sequenced was PBMCs or T cells enriched from blood (not recorded which). This sequence was found in a woman aged 50 to 60 with acute COVID-19. The CDR3 sequence is CASSQDSAGANVLTF. The CDR3, as DNA: TGCGCCAGCAGCCAAGATTCGGCTGGGGCCAACGTCCTGACTTTC.